This T cell receptor (beta chain) originates from a study of a mutant IDH1 vaccine in newly diagnosed glioma. Study summary: With temozolomide cycles, or 4-6 weeks after radiotherapy alone, vaccination was started. Former treatment meant radiotherapy, temozolomide, or both; the majority had gotten both.

The table came from immunoSEQ multiplex PCR; TCRdb's copy has only in-frame clones and leaves some out. The table includes roughly 69,000 clones, roughly 86% detected once. Time point here: week 35, safety follow-up. The content of each vaccine dose was 300 ug of mutant IDH1 20-mer peptide, and topical imiquimod accompanied it. Study-wide results and caveats: Pseudoprogression looked unconnected to shifts in top peripheral T cell clonotypes.

A remark on this clone: What it binds is unknown.

The trim removed 4 bases at V and 4 bases at J, leaving 4 bases unmatched. Germline V gene sequence: CDR1 MGHRA, CDR2 YSYEKL. The CDR3 extends over 14 amino acids. The V call is TRBV4-1, the J call TRBJ1-2; 9 nucleotides line up with TRBD1. This TCR was recovered from a young man with glioma. Here the sequenced sample was PBMCs, taken from a glioma patient whose treatment included an IDH1 peptide vaccine. The CDR3: CASSPPDRGYGYTF. Here the CDR3 DNA reads TGCGCCAGCAGCCCCCCGGACAGGGGCTATGGCTACACCTTC.